These 5 T cell receptor beta chains originate from one sample sequenced in a study of regulatory T cells in long-lasting Graves disease. Time point here: newly diagnosed GD, antithyroid drugs for less than 3 months. The TCR library was made from RNA that had been extracted from PBMCs in TRIzol. With iRepertoire HTBI primers and Arm-PCR of CDR3 regions, TCR beta libraries were built. TCRdb recomputed calls from the multiplex PCR reads with MiXCR, one row per CDR3 protein. The data contain some 340,000 distinct CDR3 sequences, roughly 12% of them singletons. This sample was shared with a second study, whose subject was T cells in Graves' hyperthyroidism and ophthalmopathy.

Sequencing was performed on peripheral blood mononuclear cells (PBMCs), taken at new diagnosis, from a patient treated with antithyroid drugs. The receptors originated from a woman between 18 and 29 years old with Graves disease.

In this sample, this clonotype turned up many times. The CDR3 DNA sequence: TGTGCCAGCAGACTCCGGGACAGGACAGATACGCAGTATTTT. Encoded protein: CASRLRDRTDTQYF. The V and J genes are TRBV6-1 and TRBJ2-3; 8 bases agree with TRBD1. Trimming took 6 bases from V and 3 from J; bases not matched to a gene: 5. Germline CDR1 reads MNHNS; CDR2 reads SASEGT. The CDR3 runs to 14 residues.

This clonotype was counted at least ten times. This chain connects TRBV7-2 to TRBJ2-3, with 10 bases lining up with TRBD2. CDR3 length: 17 amino acids. The V gene end was trimmed by 4 bases and the J gene end by 3 bases; junction bases not matched to a gene: 10. Germline V CDR1 and CDR2: SGHTA, FQGNSA. In DNA form, the CDR3 reads TGTGCCAGCAGCTCCCCCCTAGCGGGAGTTCGGACAGATACGCAGTATTTT. Protein product: CASSSPLAGVRTDTQYF.

This clonotype was counted ten times or more. The germline gene is not matched at one end of the junction; a read error may be the cause. V gene TRBV20-1 combines with J gene TRBJ1-1, with TRBD1 matching 8 bases. CDR1 is DFQATT, CDR2 SNEGSKA, per germline (reference sequence). The CDR3 contains 15 residues. The CDR3 coding sequence is TGCAGTGCTAGAGATCCCCCAGGGGGCCACACTAAAGCTTTCTTT. Translating gives CSARDPPGGHTKAFF.

This clonotype has ten or more counts. V gene TRBV2 combines with J gene TRBJ1-1, with D perhaps TRBD1 (6 bases). The CDR3 has 13 amino acids. The germline gives CDR1 SNHLY, CDR2 FYNNEI. Trimming took off 6 bases at V and 2 bases at J, with 10 bases between the two ends. The CDR3 DNA reads TGTGCCAGCAGAGCAGGGGATAACACTGAAGCTTTCTTT. Protein product: CASRAGDNTEAFF.

The sample holds many counts of this clonotype. V and J are TRBV4-1 and TRBJ1-2; 9 bases are a match to TRBD1. Germline V gene sequence: CDR1 MGHRA, CDR2 YSYEKL. The CDR3 is 14 residues long. The junction had 3 bases not matched to a gene; V was cut back by 6 bases and J by 1 base. CDR3 DNA sequence: TGCGCCAGCAGTGGGACAGGGCTTAACTATGGCTACACCTTC. It encodes CASSGTGLNYGYTF.